A single sample is the source of the 32 T cell receptor beta chains below, sequenced in a study of T cells in Graves' hyperthyroidism and ophthalmopathy. Amplification yielded TCR beta CDR3 regions, with RNA transcripts as the source. First-round RT-PCR targeting the TCR CDR3 was performed with the HTBI primer set. TCRdb used MiXCR to reprocess the multiplex PCR reads, holding one entry per CDR3 protein. This table holds some 350,000 distinct CDR3 sequences, approximately 19% found once. Sample: blood. The receptors derive from a woman under 30 with Graves' hyperthyroidism.

The chain employs TRBV18 and TRBJ1-2; D remains unclear. Germline CDR1 and CDR2: KGHSH and LQKENI. V was trimmed by 3 bases and J by 2 bases, leaving 10 bases between them. This CDR3 is built from 14 residues. The chain's CDR3 is CASSPDGNNYGYTF. CDR3 in DNA: TGTGCCAGCTCACCCGACGGGAACAACTATGGCTACACCTTC.

This clonotype has ten or more counts. The chain uses TRBV28 and TRBJ1-3; D unclear. Germline CDR1 reads MDHEN; CDR2 reads SYDVKM. The CDR3 length is 12 residues. The V end lost 6 bases, the J end lost 3 bases, and 6 bases lay between the germline ends. Written as DNA, the CDR3 is TGTGCCAGCAGCTCGGATGGAAACACCATATATTTT. Residues: CASSSDGNTIYF.

This clonotype was seen repeatedly, ten times or more. One end of the junction varies from germline; a read error may be responsible. The V gene is TRBV20-1, the J gene TRBJ1-1, with 8 bases aligning to TRBD1. The CDR3 extends over 14 amino acids. Germline V gene sequence: CDR1 DFQATT, CDR2 SNEGSKA (reference sequence). The CDR3 coding sequence is TGCAGTGCAAGAAAGACAGGGGAGAACACTGAAGCTTCCTTT. It translates to CSARKTGENTEASF.

This clonotype has at least ten counts. The chain couples TRBV11-2 to TRBJ1-2; 7 bases fit TRBD1. The CDR3 contains 17 residues. The germline V gene encodes CDR1 SGHAT and CDR2 FQNNGV. Losses at the gene ends were 0 bases for V and 1 base for J; bases not matched to a gene: 8. DNA of the CDR3: TGTGCCAGCAGCTTAGAATCTGGGACAGTTTTTAACTATGGCTACACCTTC. Amino acids: CASSLESGTVFNYGYTF.

Concerning this clonotype itself: One end of the junction varies from germline; a read error may be responsible. This chain uses TRBV7-8 with TRBJ1-1; D may be TRBD1 (6 bases). This CDR3 region has 16 residues. Looked up from germline, CDR1 is SGHVS and CDR2 is FQNEAQ. The CDR3 DNA follows: TGTGCCAGCAGCTTAGTCCCAGGGGCGCGGAACACTGAAGCTTGCTTT. Translated, it gives CASSLVPGARNTEACF.

This chain uses TRBV2 with TRBJ2-7; D is undetermined. This CDR3 has 12 amino acids. Germline-derived CDR1 and CDR2 are SNHLY and FYNNEI. V was cut by 6 bases and J by 7 bases, with 13 bases left in between. Written as DNA, the CDR3 is TGTGCCAGCAGGCTAGGCTCACGGGAGCAGTACTTC. This sequence encodes CASRLGSREQYF.

V usage is TRBV6-1 and J usage is TRBJ1-3; tentative D call: TRBD1 (5 bases). There are 13 residues in the CDR3. Germline V CDR1 and CDR2: MNHNS, SASEGT. Trimming cost V 6 bases and J 4 bases, with 10 bases left between them. CDR3 in amino acids: CASRGADGNTIYF. CDR3 in DNA: TGTGCCAGCAGAGGGGCCGACGGAAACACCATATATTTT.

This clonotype came up many times. The rearrangement uses TRBV3-1 and TRBJ2-7; D is possibly TRBD2 (5 bases). The CDR3 runs 14 residues. V lost 4 bases to trimming and J lost 6 bases, with 16 bases between them. Per germline, CDR1 LGHDT and CDR2 YNNKEL (reference sequence). The CDR3 here is CASSLRLGVLEQYF. CDR3 nucleotides: TGTGCCAGCAGCCTCCGACTGGGAGTGCTCGAGCAGTACTTC.

This clonotype was observed many times. The chain uses TRBV6-5 and TRBJ1-6; D possibly corresponds to TRBD1 (5 bases). Germline V gene data show CDR1 as MNHEY and CDR2 as SVGAGI. The CDR3 is made up of 16 amino acids. Trimming cost V 6 bases and J 9 bases, with 21 bases left between them. Here the CDR3 reads CASSYRRPQGGSPLHF. Written as DNA, the CDR3 is TGTGCCAGCAGCTACCGAAGACCGCAGGGAGGTTCACCCCTCCACTTT.

For this clonotype: A much larger clone differs from this one at a single base, so this may be a read error. This rearrangement joins TRBV6-1 to TRBJ2-6, with 7 bases aligning to TRBD1. CDR1 and CDR2 (germline): MNHNS, SASEGT. The CDR3 sequence is 16 residues long. The CDR3 nucleotides read TGTGCCAGCAGTCCGACAGGGTCCTCTGGGGTCAACGTCCTGACTTTC. Protein product: CASSPTGSSGVNVLTF.

This clonotype turned up a few times. This chain's CDR3 is CASSLYSGGSDTGELFF. The DNA for the CDR3 is TGTGCCAGCAGCTTATATAGCGGGGGGTCAGACACCGGGGAGCTGTTTTTT. This chain joins TRBV7-8 and TRBJ2-2; 10 nucleotides agree with TRBD2. Germline values: CDR1 SGHVS, CDR2 FQNEAQ. CDR3 size: 17 residues. The V gene end was trimmed by 2 bases and the J gene end by 3 bases; junction bases not matched to a gene: 6.

In this sample, this clonotype turned up many times. The rearrangement uses TRBV12-3 or TRBV12-4 and TRBJ2-5, with 15 positions matching TRBD2. There are 15 residues in the CDR3. Germline trimming cut 5 bases from V and 4 bases from J; bases unmatched to any gene: 2. CDR3 bases: TGTGCCAGCAGTATGGGACTAGCGGGGGGAGAGACCCAGTACTTC. Translating it yields CASSMGLAGGETQYF.

The sample holds many counts of this clonotype. The chain recombines TRBV5-1 with TRBJ1-2, with 11 bases fitting TRBD1. The CDR3 is 16 amino acids. CDR1 SGHRS and CDR2 YFSETQ come from the germline V gene. The ends lost 4 bases at V and 6 bases at J; junction bases unmatched: 11. CDR3 residues: CASSTGQGASGDGYTF. CDR3 nucleotides: TGCGCCAGCAGCACCGGACAGGGGGCTTCGGGGGATGGCTACACCTTC.

This chain connects TRBV7-2 to TRBJ1-1; 8 bases are shared with TRBD1. Germline V gives CDR1 SGHTA, CDR2 FQGNSA. This CDR3 contains 14 residues. V lost 5 bases and J lost 10; bases outside the gene matches: 12. As DNA, the CDR3 is TGTGCCAGCAGCGCAGGACAGGGCCGGGGGGGAGCTTTCTTT. This gives the protein CASSAGQGRGGAFF.

This clonotype was recorded at least ten times. The chain employs TRBV4-1 and TRBJ2-4; the match to TRBD2 covers 8 bases. Germline V gene lookup returns CDR1 MGHRA and CDR2 YSYEKL. Germline trimming cut 4 bases from V and 6 bases from J; bases unmatched to any gene: 8. The CDR3 consists of 15 residues. The CDR3 reads CASSPKRGTTNIQYF. The CDR3 DNA reads as TGCGCCAGCAGCCCCAAGCGGGGGACTACAAACATTCAGTACTTC.

This clonotype was seen many times. The rearrangement links TRBV20-1 to TRBJ2-7, with TRBD2 matching 13 bases. Germline V CDR1 and CDR2: DFQATT, SNEGSKA (reference sequence). V was pared by 5 bases and J by 7 bases, with 8 bases of the junction left unmatched. The length of the CDR3 is 14 residues. Here the CDR3 DNA reads TGCAGTGCTGATGGACTAGCGGGGGCTGATGAGCAGTACTTC. It translates to CSADGLAGADEQYF.

This clonotype was found many times. The V gene is TRBV5-1, the J gene TRBJ2-7, with 9 bases matching TRBD1. This CDR3 contains 14 residues. Germline CDR1 reads SGHRS; CDR2 reads YFSETQ. Trimming removed 4 bases from V and 6 bases from J; junction bases left unmatched: 8. CDR3 sequence reads: CASSPETGGSEQYF. As DNA, the CDR3 is TGCGCCAGCAGCCCGGAGACAGGGGGAAGCGAGCAGTACTTC.

This clonotype was seen at least ten times. The chain carries TRBV7-2 and TRBJ1-2, with unresolved D. The CDR3 loop spans 12 amino acids. The germline CDR1 and CDR2 sequences are SGHTA and FQGNSA. Trimming took off 5 bases at V and 2 bases at J, with 6 bases between the two ends. As DNA, the CDR3 is TGTGCCAGCAGCCGTTACAACTATGGCTACACCTTC. As protein: CASSRYNYGYTF.

This clonotype was detected ten times or more. The chain links TRBV19 to TRBJ1-5, with D unresolved. Trimming left V 5 bases short and J 9 bases short, with 11 bases between. CDR1 is LNHDA, CDR2 SQIVND, per germline (reference sequence). CDR3 size: 12 residues. For the CDR3, the DNA is TGTGCCAGTAGTGCCCCGAATGGGCCCCAGCATTTT. Translation: CASSAPNGPQHF.

This clonotype came up many times. The chain couples TRBV6-5 to TRBJ2-5; D is ambiguous. Germline V gives CDR1 MNHEY, CDR2 SVGAGI. Trimming stripped 0 bases from V and 4 bases from J, with 6 bases between. The CDR3 covers 13 residues. The CDR3 here is CASSYSSGETQYF. CDR3 DNA sequence: TGTGCCAGCAGTTACTCGTCAGGAGAGACCCAGTACTTC.

This clonotype was detected many times. The chain is built from TRBV20-1 and TRBJ2-7; D is possibly TRBD2 (6 bases). The CDR3 sequence is 15 residues long. The V gene's germline CDR1 is DFQATT and CDR2 SNEGSKA (reference sequence). V was shortened by 3 bases and J by 0 bases, with 15 bases between the two germline ends. CDR3 in amino acids: CSARPRGFSSYEQYF. For the CDR3, the DNA is TGCAGTGCTAGGCCCCGGGGGTTTTCCTCCTACGAGCAGTACTTC.

The gene calls are TRBV24-1 and TRBJ2-2; 11 bases align to TRBD1. CDR1 and CDR2 (germline): KGHDR, SFDVKD. Losses at the gene ends were 0 bases for V and 5 bases for J; bases not matched to a gene: 10. CDR3 length: 19 amino acids. The CDR3 DNA reads as TGTGCCACCAGTGATTTGGGGACAGGGGGTACAAAGTCAACCGGGGAGCTGTTTTTT. Its protein is CATSDLGTGGTKSTGELFF.

This clonotype was observed many times. The rearrangement links TRBV12-3 or TRBV12-4 to TRBJ1-5; D gene unclear. V was trimmed by 1 base and J by 3 bases, leaving 19 bases between them. The CDR3 has 18 amino acids. The CDR3 bases are TGTGCCAGCAGTTTAGACTCGAGGGAGCAGGTTCTCAATCAGCCCCAGCATTTT. Protein product: CASSLDSREQVLNQPQHF.

The sample holds a few counts of this clonotype. The chain has TRBV4-1 and TRBJ2-5; D possibly corresponds to TRBD2 (5 bases). V lost 4 bases to trimming and J lost 4 bases, with 13 bases between them. Germline V lookup: CDR1 MGHRA, CDR2 YSYEKL. The CDR3 covers 14 residues. This CDR3 is CASSRRAGGETQYF. CDR3 in DNA: TGCGCCAGCAGCCGGCGGGCAGGAGGAGAGACCCAGTACTTC.

This clonotype has at least ten counts. J is TRBJ1-5 and V is TRBV10-3; D may be TRBD1 (6 bases). Germline V gene lookup returns CDR1 ENHRY and CDR2 SYGVKD. The ends were cut back, 6 bases at V and 0 bases at J, with 15 bases in the middle. The CDR3 covers 16 residues. This chain's CDR3 is CAISPWGQFSNQPQHF. In DNA, the CDR3 is TGTGCCATCAGCCCCTGGGGGCAGTTTAGCAATCAGCCCCAGCATTTT.

This clonotype was found many times. The chain has TRBV6-2 or TRBV6-3 and TRBJ1-5, with D perhaps TRBD1 (6 bases). CDR3 length equals 15 residues. Germline CDR1 MNHEY, CDR2 SVGEGT. V lost 0 bases to trimming and J lost 6 bases, with 12 bases between them. CDR3 loop: CASSYSPGGGQPQHF. The CDR3 DNA is TGTGCCAGCAGTTACTCGCCAGGAGGGGGTCAGCCCCAGCATTTT.

This clonotype was recorded a few times. This chain joins TRBV4-1 and TRBJ2-6; D might be TRBD1 or TRBD2, each matching 5 bases. The V and J ends lost 4 bases and 0 bases respectively, with 16 bases between them. The CDR3 contains 18 residues. CDR1 is MGHRA, CDR2 YSYEKL, per germline. The CDR3 coding sequence is TGCGCCAGCAGCCCGGGACGGGGTAGGCTCTCTGGGGCCAACGTCCTGACTTTC. Translating gives CASSPGRGRLSGANVLTF.

This clonotype occurred many times. This sequence joins TRBV7-9 and TRBJ2-7; 7 bases match TRBD1. This CDR3 contains 12 residues. The germline gives CDR1 SEHNR, CDR2 FQNEAQ (reference sequence). The V segment lost 6 bases and the J segment 6 bases; nucleotides outside the gene matches: 5. CDR3 protein: CASSYRGVEQYF. CDR3 in DNA: TGTGCCAGCAGTTACAGGGGTGTCGAGCAGTACTTC.

There are a few counts of this clonotype. The chain joins TRBV4-2 to TRBJ2-2; D gene unclear. The V gene lost 1 base and the J gene lost 4 bases, with 10 bases spanning the gap. CDR3 length: 15 residues. CDR1 is LGHNA and CDR2 is YNFKEQ in the germline V gene. CDR3 DNA: TGTGCCAGCAGCCAAGGAGACCAAACCACCGGGGAGCTGTTTTTT. Amino acids: CASSQGDQTTGELFF.

In its sample, this clonotype was seen many times. The chain links TRBV19 to TRBJ2-7, with 8 bases aligning to TRBD2. The J segment lost 1 base and the V segment lost 4 bases, leaving 6 bases of the junction unmatched. The CDR3 totals 15 residues. The germline CDR1 and CDR2 sequences are LNHDA and SQIVND (reference sequence). In nucleotides, the CDR3 is TGTGCCAGTAGTACCCGGGAGGGCGGATCCTACGAGCAGTACTTC. Its protein product is CASSTREGGSYEQYF.

The sample holds many counts of this clonotype. CDR3 residues: CASSQREDTGELFF. DNA for the CDR3: TGTGCCAGCAGCCAAAGGGAGGACACCGGGGAGCTGTTTTTT. The J gene is TRBJ2-2, the V gene TRBV3-1; D is perhaps TRBD2 (6 bases). The CDR3 has 14 amino acids. V lost 2 bases and J 3 bases, leaving 7 bases between the germline ends. Per the germline V gene, CDR1 is LGHDT and CDR2 is YNNKEL (reference sequence).

This clonotype was seen repeatedly, ten times or more. The V and J genes are TRBV6-1 and TRBJ1-3; D is possibly TRBD1 (5 bases). The germline CDR1 and CDR2 sequences are MNHNS and SASEGT. The CDR3 is made up of 15 amino acids. The V and J ends lost 7 bases and 0 bases respectively, with 13 bases between them. The CDR3 here is CASKAGTDSGNTIYF. The CDR3 nucleotides are TGTGCCAGCAAAGCCGGGACTGACTCTGGAAACACCATATATTTT.